A single TCR beta chain is shown here with its context. What antigen it recognizes has not been identified. The input lacks base qualities; no much larger clone sits a single base away. Spanning cysteine to phenylalanine, the CDR3 consists of 15 amino acids. Just CDR3 DNA is preserved here, 45 bases in frame from base 1. V is reduced by 0 bases and J by 0 bases, leaving a spacing of 8 bases between them. CDR1 and CDR2, looked up from the germline V gene (reference sequence), are MNHNY and SVGAGI. Libraries came from the immunoSEQ multiplex PCR assay. A mixture of 60 forward primers for TCR Vbeta segments and 13 reverse primers for TCR Jbeta segments was used in the multiplex PCR. Amplification of the CDR3 region of rearranged TCR beta genes was performed with a multiplex PCR assay on genomic DNA. On the Illumina HiSeq System, the amplified TCR beta libraries were sequenced as 87-base-pair reads. The study's processing was this. A later analysis tallied some 79 million unique TCR beta chains across the 600 to 700 repertoires, and about 12 million of those chains were shared by two or more donors. A nearest-neighbor algorithm error-corrected the raw reads and collapsed the reads into unique sequences, merging closely related sequences to remove PCR and sequencing errors. To assign V, D and J gene segments, CDR3 sequences were aligned to IMGT reference sequences. For a sequence to be retained, a match of at least six nucleotides to both a V gene segment and a J gene segment was required. Rearrangements were called productive when the CDR3 lacked stop codons and stayed in frame with V and J; all others were non-productive. Following IMGT convention, CDR3 was defined as the stretch from the second conserved V-encoded cysteine up to the conserved J-encoded phenylalanine. The earlier analysis of about 560 of the donors excluded any sequence lacking an unambiguous match to a single V gene segment. An earlier analysis of around 600 of the donors classified V segments as functional when productive rearrangements were above 56.7% and as segregating when the standard deviation between donors was above 5%. A statistical classification framework was developed to diagnose cytomegalovirus status using the catalog of TCR beta chain sequences. A later analysis assigned V and J genes by comparing TCR nucleotide sequences with IMGT/GENE-DB human TR gene sequences. The TCRdist pipeline was used in a later analysis to assign CDR3 sequences and most-parsimonious VDJ recombination scenarios. In a later analysis, each TCR beta chain was defined by its CDR3 amino acid sequence together with its V-gene family, and reads lacking a unique V-gene family were excluded. To address suspected cross-contamination and a sequencing artifact, a later analysis removed some 620 highly shared, low-generation-probability nucleotide sequences. In a later analysis, a clonal expansion index for each public chain was calculated from normalized within-repertoire ranks of inferred template counts. In a later analysis, generation probabilities were computed using a VDJ recombination model fitted to out-of-frame rearrangements, and the results were checked against IGoR. A later analysis scored TCR-TCR, TCR-HLA and TCR-CMV co-occurrence with hypergeometric tests, applying a repertoire-size bias correction to TCR pairs. False discovery rates were estimated in a later analysis by permuting HLA or CMV assignments 20 times. In a later analysis, co-occurring TCRs were grouped using DBSCAN, and TCRdist sequence similarity was added for clustering within HLA-allele-positive subsets. Co-occurrence clustering excluded repertoires with fewer than 30,000 or more than 120,000 public chains, plus five with anomalous nucleotide sharing. TCRdb re-hosts the immuneACCESS table, in-frame sequences only. Its copies lack some clones; in the studies checked, an unresolved V gene accounts for under half of them, and the cause for the rest is not known. D and trimming were read from the DNA, whereas the V and J calls and clone size are those reported in that table. The sample data list over 65,000 clones, and approximately 80% of these were observed just once. The leading ten clones occupy less than 3% of the sample.

These data are taken from a study of cytomegalovirus exposure and HLA in healthy donors (TCRdb year 2017). Background for the entire study: An earlier analysis of under 600 of the donors reported about 250 Gb of sequence data and 117 million unique TCR beta sequences from approximately 180 million T cells. Approximately 310 gigabases of sequencing data and approximately 85 million unique TCR sequences were included in an early release covering 500 to 750 HLA-typed donors. Of the 350 to 450 genotyped donors, approximately 81% were placed in the genetic ancestry cluster associated with self-reported Caucasian donors. The study aimed to test whether cataloging public T cell receptors could reveal signatures of past pathogen exposure. The T cell repertoires of 666 subjects were profiled by immunosequencing and related to cytomegalovirus serostatus. In addition to the first cohort of around 670 subjects, a separate validation cohort of 100 to 150 different subjects was used. The study combined high-throughput TCR immunosequencing, statistical association of individual TCRs with disease status, and machine learning to predict cytomegalovirus infection status. A later analysis re-examined previously published TCR beta repertoires from 610 or so donors and added high-resolution HLA genotyping to investigate patterns of TCR occurrence. Rather than drawing on any new phenotypic data, the later analysis identified candidate immune exposures from TCR beta sequences and the way those sequences occurred across donors. To decide whether each TCR beta V gene segment behaved as functional or pseudogenic, an earlier analysis of some 600 of the donors relied on high-throughput TCR beta sequencing. Donor age, sex, ethnicity and CMV serostatus were collected together with the repertoire data. Genome-wide SNP genotypes for about 65% of the 666 donors were used in a later genetic analysis, which treated that subset as a discovery cohort. All discovery cohort repertoires had been generated using a single sequencing platform. Both class I and class II loci were covered by HLA typing, at four-digit resolution. Typing coverage varied by locus: 629-630 donors for A, B, C, DRB1 and DQB1; roughly 520 for DQA1; around 610 for DPA1; under 490 for DPB1. Roughly 5 DR-DQ haplotypes were handled as single units for association and clustering because linkage in the cohort was strong. On average, around 240,000 unique TCR beta nucleotide sequences were sequenced per donor among some 420 genotyped donors of the cohort, with roughly 19% of those sequences being non-productive.

In total, fewer than 750 healthy bone marrow donors made up the cohort. Cohort members were all nominally healthy when sampled, although unrecorded immune exposures were likely present. The donor tested CMV seronegative and was one of the 352 seronegative cohort members. Every donor gave a peripheral blood sample, and the peripheral blood mononuclear cells from that sample were used for TCR beta sequencing. Genomic DNA was extracted from the blood cell samples with the Qiagen DNeasy Blood Extraction Kit. Results and caveats for the whole study, not just this receptor: A cluster of highly shared sequence variants was judged likely to be a technical artifact of the sequencing pipeline. CMV serostatus was the only immune exposure information available for the cohort. An association between a missense DCLRE1C variant and V-gene and J-gene trimming of TCR beta chains was found in a later genetic analysis and replicated in an independent cohort. A later analysis found that TCR association rates varied across HLA loci, with DRB1 alleles showing the most associated TCRs and HLA-C alleles the fewest. Because HLA typing was unavailable for some donors at each locus, only the typed subset was used in association tests. Linkage disequilibrium might explain the correlated functional status among segregating V segments, but an unknown experimental factor could not be ruled out. Compared with equally common non-associated chains, HLA-associated TCR beta chains in a later analysis were more clonally expanded and had lower generation probabilities. Across donors, most TCR sequences were observed very rarely, whereas some public TCRs were present in many individuals. At a false discovery rate of 0.05, a later analysis linked roughly 17,000 TCR beta sequences to specific HLA alleles. An earlier analysis of approximately 590 of the donors showed that most TCR beta V segments appeared in productive rearrangements either about 87% or about 30% of the time, which broadly matched IMGT annotations. The classifier was reported to diagnose cytomegalovirus status with high specificity and sensitivity in both the original and validation cohorts. Most CMV-associated TCR beta chains appeared to be HLA-restricted in a later analysis, and the HLA associations seemed to be driven largely by CMV exposure. In vitro tests confirmed that three of the cytomegalovirus-associated TCR beta chains recognize cytomegalovirus antigens. In this cohort, only TCR beta chains were sequenced, and detectable features were limited by the absence of alpha or paired-chain data. Sequencing depth was assumed to be roughly uniform across donors in the presence/absence analyses, though that assumption may not hold. The 87-base-pair reads could not distinguish some IMGT-functional V segments, including TRBV6-2 and TRBV6-3, so those segments were excluded. A further reported finding was that TCR beta sequences accurately predicted the HLA-A and HLA-B alleles for most subjects in the first cohort. The authors suggested that the approach could potentially be extended to other disease states and immunological phenotypes. The study listed 150 to 200 TCR beta chains as associated with cytomegalovirus. In a later analysis, several top co-occurrence clusters were reported to appear linked to parvovirus B19, influenza, CMV and Epstein-Barr virus. Assigning TCR associations to individual alleles was difficult when HLA alleles, especially DR and DQ, strongly co-occurred. Compared with the approximately 600-donor mean, donors in an Asian-associated ancestry cluster had fewer N-insertions in productive TCRs, according to a later genetic analysis. Some 16 rarely observed V segments, including chromosome 9 orphons, were excluded from the earlier analysis of about 610 of the donors because counts were too low.

The specimen sequenced was PBMCs. The source of this sequence is a woman in her thirties in good health and CMV-seronegative. The V gene is TRBV6-6 and the J gene is TRBJ1-1; the D gene cannot be named for sure. This receptor has the CDR3 CASSYSIGLNTEAFF. The bases read TGTGCCAGCAGTTACTCGATCGGTTTGAACACTGAAGCTTTCTTT.